This T cell receptor (beta chain) emerged from a study of Graves' ophthalmopathy and Graves' hyperthyroidism. Study results and caveats: Also, most clonotypes expanded in the thyroid above 0.001 frequency appeared in blood.

Germline lookup yields CDR1 MNHEY and CDR2 SVGAGI. The length of the CDR3 is 14 residues. Comment on this clonotype: Its antigen is not identified. One end of the junction varies from germline; a read error may be responsible.

Hyperthyroidism patients, aged 18 to 65, were newly diagnosed, under 2 months' duration. Pregnancy or lactation, uncontrolled infections and other autoimmune diseases were grounds for excluding patients. It was on clinical symptoms, serum thyroxine, TRAb, thyroid ultrasound and orbital computed tomography that diagnosis relied. Amplification targeted the TCR beta CDR3 regions, with RNA transcripts as the source material. HTBI-primed first-round RT-PCR preceded second-round multiplex PCR. TCRdb used MiXCR to reprocess the multiplex PCR reads, holding one entry per CDR3 protein. This table has 560,000 or so distinct CDR3 sequences, 39% appearing once.

This chain links TRBV6-5 with TRBJ2-2, with D maybe TRBD2 (6 bases). The TCR was taken from an adult man with Graves' hyperthyroidism. The sequenced sample consisted of peripheral blood or thyroid tissue (not recorded which). CDR3 sequence reads: CASSSLFSSGGLFF. DNA of the CDR3: TGTGCCAGCAGTTCCCTTTTTAGTTCCGGGGGGCTGTTTTTT.